These 19 T cell receptor beta chains were sequenced from one sample in a study of cytomegalovirus exposure and HLA in healthy donors. Amplification used 60 Vbeta primers and 13 Jbeta primers. Data came from immunoSEQ multiplex PCR; TCRdb stores just in-frame clones and leaves some out. The table records 210,000 or so clones, roughly 85% of them present only once. Sequenced input: PBMCs. These receptor sequences come from a girl aged 2-10 years in good health and CMV-seronegative.

The chain employs TRBV30 and TRBJ2-5, with D unresolved. The J call may be wrong; the DNA end is better matched by TRBJ2-7. The CDR3 is 13 amino acids. Germline V lookup: CDR1 GTSNPN, CDR2 SVGIG (reference sequence). CDR3 loop: CAWSVLTGYEQYF. The CDR3 region has the DNA TGTGCCTGGAGTGTACTCACGGGTTACGAGCAGTACTTC.

The gene calls are TRBV19 and TRBJ2-3, with 7 nucleotides matching TRBD2. CDR1 is LNHDA and CDR2 is SQIVND in the germline V gene (reference sequence). Trimming at V came to 3 bases and at J to 5 bases, leaving 11 bases not matched to a gene. This CDR3 has 16 amino acids. The CDR3 loop is CASSMSGAGVGDTQYF. Here the CDR3 DNA reads TGTGCCAGTAGTATGAGCGGGGCGGGGGTGGGAGATACGCAGTATTTT.

V is TRBV30 and J is TRBJ1-5; possible D gene TRBD1, 5 bases. Germline loops: CDR1 GTSNPN, CDR2 SVGIG (reference sequence). The V gene lost 2 bases and the J gene lost 2 bases, with 13 bases spanning the gap. The CDR3 is 15 amino acids. The CDR3 region has the DNA TGTGCCTGGAGTAAAGGGACGGGGGGCAATCAGCCCCAGCATTTT. It is translated as CAWSKGTGGNQPQHF.

This clone has just one count. V gene TRBV5-4 combines with J gene TRBJ2-3, with D possibly TRBD1 on 6 matching bases. CDR1 and CDR2 from the germline V gene are SGHNT and YYREEE (reference sequence). Trimming pared 1 base from V and 2 bases from J, leaving 14 bases between. The length of the CDR3 is 16 residues. CDR3 amino acids: CASSLRRTGITDTQYF. The DNA of the CDR3 is TGTGCCAGCAGCTTGAGACGCACAGGGATCACAGATACGCAGTATTTT.

The rearrangement uses TRBV5-1 and TRBJ2-5; weak D call: TRBD2 (5 bases). The CDR3 has 16 amino acids. Trimming removed 2 bases at V and 7 bases at J, with 21 bases between. Germline lookup yields CDR1 SGHRS and CDR2 YFSETQ. CDR3 bases: TGCGCCAGCAGCTTTCGAACCCCCCCAACGGCGGGGACCCAGTACTTC. It is translated as CASSFRTPPTAGTQYF.

This chain uses TRBV7-3 with TRBJ2-3, with D possibly matching TRBD2 (5 bases). Trimming removed 1 base from V and 3 bases from J, with 17 bases in between. This CDR3 comprises 17 residues. Germline-derived CDR1 and CDR2 are SGHTA and FQGTGA. CDR3 in amino acids: CASSLRGPQTGTDTQYF. CDR3 coding DNA: TGTGCCAGCAGCTTAAGAGGTCCCCAAACGGGAACAGATACGCAGTATTTT.

This chain uses TRBV30 with TRBJ1-3; D gene unclear. The ends were cut back, 0 bases at V and 0 bases at J, with 6 bases in the middle. This CDR3 contains 14 residues. The germline gives CDR1 GTSNPN, CDR2 SVGIG (reference sequence). The CDR3 DNA sequence: TGTGCCTGGAGTGTAGCATTCTCTGGAAACACCATATATTTT. Amino acids: CAWSVAFSGNTIYF.

V gene TRBV19 combines with J gene TRBJ1-1; TRBD1 might be the D (6 bases). This CDR3 has 14 amino acids. Trimming removed 4 bases from V and 0 bases from J, with 9 bases in between. CDR1 and CDR2 (germline): LNHDA, SQIVND (reference sequence). CDR3 DNA sequence: TGTGCCAGTAGTACAGACAGGTTGAACACTGAAGCTTTCTTT. Its protein is CASSTDRLNTEAFF.

The chain uses TRBV7-4 and TRBJ1-4, with a possible D match to TRBD1 (6 bases). This CDR3 region has 17 residues. V lost 0 bases to trimming and J lost 11 bases, with 22 bases between them. The germline V gene has CDR1 SGHVT and CDR2 SQSDAQ. The CDR3 sequence is CASSLAGGAIAMNKLFF. CDR3 nucleotides: TGTGCCAGCAGCTTAGCTGGGGGGGCAATCGCAATGAATAAACTGTTTTTT.

V is TRBV29-1 and J is TRBJ1-3, with unresolved D. The CDR3 length is 14 residues. Germline V gives CDR1 SQVTM, CDR2 ANQGSEA. V shed 6 bases and J shed 3 bases, with 15 bases lying between them. As DNA, the CDR3 is TGCAGCGTACCCGGGGAGGGCGGTGGAAACACCATATATTTT. Amino acid sequence: CSVPGEGGGNTIYF.

The rearrangement links TRBV9 to TRBJ2-1; D perhaps matches TRBD2 (6 bases). This CDR3 is built from 14 residues. The V and J ends lost 4 bases and 12 bases respectively, with 20 bases between them. Per the germline V gene, CDR1 is SGDLS and CDR2 is YYNGEE. CDR3 region: CASSRTGVMTWQFF. CDR3 sequence (DNA): TGTGCCAGCAGCAGGACGGGGGTCATGACCTGGCAGTTCTTC.

The table lists this clone with a few counts. The chain links TRBV10-3 to TRBJ1-2, with 9 bases that match TRBD1. This CDR3 contains 14 residues. Germline V CDR1 and CDR2: ENHRY, SYGVKD. With 6 bases clipped from V and 4 bases from J, the junction kept 6 bases outside the gene matches. CDR3 loop: CAIRGQGMAYGYTF. DNA for the CDR3: TGTGCCATCAGGGGACAGGGTATGGCCTATGGCTACACCTTC.

The gene calls are TRBV6-1 and TRBJ2-7, with 8 bases fitting TRBD2. This CDR3 is 15 amino acids long. V was clipped by 5 bases and J by 6 bases; unmatched bases: 12. CDR1 and CDR2 (germline): MNHNS, SASEGT. The CDR3 protein is CASSKNPGLESEQYF. CDR3 bases: TGTGCCAGCAGTAAAAACCCGGGACTAGAAAGCGAGCAGTACTTC.

This clone appeared a single time. CDR3 nucleotides: TGTGCCAGCTCATCACAGGGAGTGAACACTGAAGCTTTCTTT. Its protein is CASSSQGVNTEAFF. This chain connects TRBV18 to TRBJ1-1; perhaps TRBD1 as D (6 bases). There are 14 residues in the CDR3. Germline V gene data show CDR1 as KGHSH and CDR2 as LQKENI. The V gene lost 5 bases and the J gene lost 0 bases, with 10 bases spanning the gap.

V is TRBV7-2 and J is TRBJ1-1; D uncertain. Trimming shortened V by 5 bases and J by 3 bases, and 16 bases separated the two germline ends. The CDR3 covers 15 residues. Per the germline V gene, CDR1 is SGHTA and CDR2 is FQGNSA. The CDR3 reads CASSPVRAGDTEAFF. CDR3 nucleotides: TGTGCCAGCAGCCCTGTCCGGGCCGGGGACACTGAAGCTTTCTTT.

This chain's CDR3 is CASTPGRSSANYGYTF. The CDR3 coding sequence is TGCGCCAGCACACCGGGGAGGAGCTCAGCTAACTATGGCTACACCTTC. This chain joins TRBV5-1 and TRBJ1-2; the D is unclear. Germline V gene lookup returns CDR1 SGHRS and CDR2 YFSETQ. The CDR3 is made up of 16 amino acids. Trimming stripped 6 bases from V and 0 bases from J, with 18 bases between.

This chain links TRBV2 with TRBJ2-4; 7 bases are a match to TRBD2. Trimming cost V 3 bases and J 7 bases; bases outside gene matches: 3. There are 13 residues in the CDR3. The V gene's germline CDR1 is SNHLY and CDR2 FYNNEI. Here the CDR3 DNA reads TGTGCCAGCAGTGAGGAGGGAGGGAACATTCAGTACTTC. This translates into CASSEEGGNIQYF.

This chain uses TRBV7-8 with TRBJ2-1; the match to TRBD2 covers 9 bases. The CDR3 has 16 amino acids. Trimming took 2 bases from V and 9 from J; bases not matched to a gene: 11. Germline V lookup: CDR1 SGHVS, CDR2 FQNEAQ. The DNA for the CDR3 is TGTGCCAGCAGCTTATCGGGGCGGGGGGGCTTCAGTGAGCAGTTCTTC. Translation: CASSLSGRGGFSEQFF.

The chain couples TRBV6-4 to TRBJ2-3; no reliable D call. The CDR3 sequence is 13 residues long. The V gene's germline CDR1 is MRHNA and CDR2 SNTAGT. Trimming removed 2 bases from V and 3 bases from J, with 6 bases in between. The CDR3 DNA is TGTGCCAGCAGTGACCAACAAACAGATACGCAGTATTTT. This encodes CASSDQQTDTQYF.